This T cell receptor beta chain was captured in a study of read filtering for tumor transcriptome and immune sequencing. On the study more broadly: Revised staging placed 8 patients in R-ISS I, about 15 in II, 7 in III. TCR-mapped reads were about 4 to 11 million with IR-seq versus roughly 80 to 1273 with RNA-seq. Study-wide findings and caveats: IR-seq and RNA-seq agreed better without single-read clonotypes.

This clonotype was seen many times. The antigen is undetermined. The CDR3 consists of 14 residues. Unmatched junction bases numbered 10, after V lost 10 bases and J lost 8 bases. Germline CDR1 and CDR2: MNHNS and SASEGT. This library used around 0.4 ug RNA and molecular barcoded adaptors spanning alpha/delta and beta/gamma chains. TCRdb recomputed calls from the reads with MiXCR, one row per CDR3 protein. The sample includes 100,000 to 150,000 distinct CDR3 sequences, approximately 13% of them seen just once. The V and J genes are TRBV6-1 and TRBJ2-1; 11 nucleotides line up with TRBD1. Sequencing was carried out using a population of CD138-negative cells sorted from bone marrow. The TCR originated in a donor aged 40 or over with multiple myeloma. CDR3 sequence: CATDRDRGNYEQFF. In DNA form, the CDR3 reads TGTGCCACCGACCGGGACAGGGGGAATTATGAGCAGTTCTTC.